This entry is about one T cell receptor beta chain. Its specificity is not known. This sample was taken from a study of beta chain features in type 1 diabetes. Expressed TCRB transcripts got sequenced, as all isolated RNA was reverse transcribed. The data were produced by immunoSEQ multiplex PCR, yet TCRdb's version contains in-frame clones alone and is incomplete. The data hold around 44,000 clones, with 65% to 70% observed a single time. Findings and caveats of the study: Type 1 diabetes patients had moderately but significantly shorter TCRB CDR3s in all four CD4+ subsets.

V gave up 0 bases and J gave up 0 bases, with 9 bases separating them. The CDR3 is 16 residues long. CDR1 is SGHTA, CDR2 FQGNSA, per germline. This sequence was found in a woman under 30 with type 1 diabetes. The V and J genes are TRBV7-2 and TRBJ2-1, with D tentatively TRBD1 (5 bases). Sequenced sample: Tregs from blood. The CDR3 loop is CASSLAGRSSYNEQFF. CDR3 nucleotide sequence: TGTGCCAGCAGCTTAGCGGGGCGGAGCTCCTACAATGAGCAGTTCTTC.